The 9 T cell receptor beta chains presented below share a single source sample, sequenced in a study of T cells in Graves' hyperthyroidism and ophthalmopathy. RNA transcripts provided the source from which TCR beta CDR3 regions were amplified. HTBI primers drove first-round RT-PCR of the TCR CDR3. TCRdb re-derived calls from the multiplex PCR reads in MiXCR, one entry per CDR3 protein. The sample holds some 400,000 distinct CDR3 sequences, 19% seen once. Specimen: blood. The receptors were gathered from a woman aged 18-30 years with Graves' hyperthyroidism.

This clonotype was detected many times. J is TRBJ1-1 and V is TRBV2; 9 bases are shared with TRBD1. This CDR3 contains 14 residues. Germline CDR1 SNHLY, CDR2 FYNNEI. The junction had 11 bases not matched to a gene; V was cut back by 4 bases and J by 11 bases. The CDR3 coding sequence is TGTGCCAGCAGTGGGGACAGGGCTTCGGGGGTCGCTTTCTTT. This sequence encodes CASSGDRASGVAFF.

This clonotype has only a few counts. Just one base apart from a much larger clone, this may be a read error. The CDR3 nucleotides read TGTGCCAGCAGTTACGACCTCTCGGGCCCAACTGACATTAAGTACTTC. Its protein is CASSYDLSGPTDIKYF. This chain links TRBV6-2 or TRBV6-3 with TRBJ2-4; no firm D call. The CDR3 is 16 amino acids. In germline, CDR1 is MNHEY, CDR2 SVGEGT.

This clonotype was found many times. Written as DNA, the CDR3 is TGTGCCAGCAGCCCGACTACAGGGGGCCCCTACGAGCAGTACTTC. Translating gives CASSPTTGGPYEQYF. The chain carries TRBV7-2 and TRBJ2-7, with 9 bases fitting TRBD1. Unmatched junction bases numbered 7, after V lost 5 bases and J lost 2 bases. Germline values: CDR1 SGHTA, CDR2 FQGNSA. CDR3 size: 15 residues.

This clonotype was seen many times. The chain links TRBV2 to TRBJ1-1; 9 bases agree with TRBD1. Per the germline V gene, CDR1 is SNHLY and CDR2 is FYNNEI. This CDR3 comprises 14 residues. The trim removed 7 bases at V and 4 bases at J, leaving 7 bases unmatched. CDR3 in DNA: TGTGCCAGCAATCCGGGACAGGGTCCCACTGAAGCTTTCTTT. Amino acids: CASNPGQGPTEAFF.

This clonotype was detected many times. V and J are TRBV27 and TRBJ2-7, with D possibly TRBD1 on 6 matching bases. CDR3 size: 15 residues. The ends were cut back, 6 bases at V and 3 bases at J, with 18 bases in the middle. Per the germline V gene, CDR1 is MNHEY and CDR2 is SMNVEV (reference sequence). CDR3 region: CASRPTGLVIYEQYF. CDR3 bases: TGTGCCAGCAGGCCTACAGGGCTTGTAATCTACGAGCAGTACTTC.

This clonotype was seen at least ten times. The gene calls are TRBV15 and TRBJ1-5; D perhaps matches TRBD1 (5 bases). Germline V lookup: CDR1 LNHNV, CDR2 YYDKDF (reference sequence). The V and J ends lost 0 bases and 1 base respectively, with 7 bases between them. This CDR3 is built from 15 residues. The CDR3 region has the DNA TGTGCCACCAGCAGAGATGGGGACAGCAATCAGCCCCAGCATTTT. Translating gives CATSRDGDSNQPQHF.

This clonotype occurred many times. The genes are TRBV24-1 and TRBJ2-4; no definite D call. This CDR3 region has 13 residues. Germline V lookup: CDR1 KGHDR, CDR2 SFDVKD. The ends were cut back, 3 bases at V and 3 bases at J, with 5 bases in the middle. The DNA of the CDR3 is TGTGCCACCAGTGATCCAGGCAAAAACATTCAGTACTTC. Its protein is CATSDPGKNIQYF.

This clonotype was found many times. This chain links TRBV4-2 with TRBJ2-6; D call uncertain. The CDR3 loop spans 19 amino acids. Germline V gene lookup returns CDR1 LGHNA and CDR2 YNFKEQ. With 0 bases removed from V and 2 bases from J, the gap between germline ends came to 17 bases. CDR3 nucleotide sequence: TGTGCCAGCAGCCAAGATCCCAGACCCCAGGCAACTGGGGCCAACGTCCTGACTTTC. Translating it yields CASSQDPRPQATGANVLTF.

This clonotype was found many times. The chain employs TRBV12-3 or TRBV12-4 and TRBJ2-7; the match to TRBD1 covers 7 bases. This CDR3 region has 14 residues. Trimming at V came to 7 bases and at J to 5 bases, leaving 11 bases not matched to a gene. The CDR3 reads CASNDRAPQDEQYF. CDR3 DNA: TGTGCCAGCAACGACAGGGCCCCGCAGGACGAGCAGTACTTC.